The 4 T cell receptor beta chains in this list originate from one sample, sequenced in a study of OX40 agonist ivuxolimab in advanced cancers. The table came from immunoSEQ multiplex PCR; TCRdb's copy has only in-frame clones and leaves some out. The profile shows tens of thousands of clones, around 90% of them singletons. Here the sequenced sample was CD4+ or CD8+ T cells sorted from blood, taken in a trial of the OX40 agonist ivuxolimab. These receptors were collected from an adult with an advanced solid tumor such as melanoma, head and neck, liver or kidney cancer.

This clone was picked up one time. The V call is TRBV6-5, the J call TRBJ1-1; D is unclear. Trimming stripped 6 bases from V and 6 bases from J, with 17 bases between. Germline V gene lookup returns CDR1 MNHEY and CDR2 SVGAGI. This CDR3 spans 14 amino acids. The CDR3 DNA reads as TGTGCCAGCAGCCCCGACCCAGGCCGGGCTGAAGCTTTCTTT. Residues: CASSPDPGRAEAFF.

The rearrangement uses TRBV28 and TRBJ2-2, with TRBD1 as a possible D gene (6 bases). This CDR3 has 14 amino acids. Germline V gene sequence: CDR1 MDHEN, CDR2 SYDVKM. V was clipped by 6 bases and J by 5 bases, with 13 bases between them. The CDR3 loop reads CASRLQGGTGELFF. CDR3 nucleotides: TGTGCCAGCAGGTTACAGGGTGGAACCGGGGAGCTGTTTTTT. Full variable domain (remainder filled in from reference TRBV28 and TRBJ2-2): DVKVTQSSRYLVKRTGEKVFLECVQDMDHENMFWYRQDPGLGLRLIYFSYDVKMKEKGDIPEGYSVSREKKERFSLILESASTNQTSMYLCASRLQGGTGELFFGEGSRLTVL.

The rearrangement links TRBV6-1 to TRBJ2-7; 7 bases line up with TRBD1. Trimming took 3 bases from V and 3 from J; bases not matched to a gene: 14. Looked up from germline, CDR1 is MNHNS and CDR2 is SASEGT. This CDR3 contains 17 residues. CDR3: CASSDAAVRTGLYEQYV. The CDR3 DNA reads TGTGCCAGCAGTGACGCTGCGGTTCGGACAGGCCTCTACGAGCAGTACGTC.

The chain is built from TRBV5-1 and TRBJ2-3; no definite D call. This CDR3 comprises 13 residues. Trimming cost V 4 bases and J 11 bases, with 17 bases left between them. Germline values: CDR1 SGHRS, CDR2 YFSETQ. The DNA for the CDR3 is TGCGCCAGCAGCCTAACGAGGCTACACGGGCAGTATTTT. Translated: CASSLTRLHGQYF.